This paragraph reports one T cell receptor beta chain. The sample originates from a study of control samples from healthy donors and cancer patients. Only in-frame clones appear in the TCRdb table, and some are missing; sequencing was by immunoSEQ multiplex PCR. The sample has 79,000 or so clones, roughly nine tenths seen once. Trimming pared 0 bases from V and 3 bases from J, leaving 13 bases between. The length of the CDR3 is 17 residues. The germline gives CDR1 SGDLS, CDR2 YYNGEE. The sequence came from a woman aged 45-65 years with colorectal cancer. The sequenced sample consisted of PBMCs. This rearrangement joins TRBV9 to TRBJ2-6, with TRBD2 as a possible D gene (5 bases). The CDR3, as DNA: TGTGCCAGCAGCGTAGGAGGAGGCGCGGGTGGGGCCAACGTCCTGACTTTC. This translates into CASSVGGGAGGANVLTF.